Each of the 21 T cell receptor beta chains below was sequenced from the same sample in a study of blood T cell repertoires in COVID-19. Clones were read by immunoSEQ multiplex PCR, and TCRdb kept only the in-frame ones, dropping some. The repertoire consists of approximately 100,000 clones, with 80% to 90% occurring once and the leading ten covering more than 9%. Sequences were obtained from peripheral blood. The receptors stem from a woman younger than 45 with acute or convalescent COVID-19.

The chain is built from TRBV20-1 and TRBJ2-1, with D possibly TRBD2 on 5 matching bases. The length of the CDR3 is 11 residues. Trimming took 4 bases from V and 11 from J, leaving 12 bases between them. Germline-derived CDR1 and CDR2 are DFQATT and SNEGSKA (reference sequence). The DNA of the CDR3 is TGCAGTGCTACAGTTTGGGAGAAGCAGTTCTTC. This gives the protein CSATVWEKQFF.

The genes are TRBV7-9 and TRBJ1-3, with 7 bases identical to TRBD1. This CDR3 contains 15 residues. The germline V gene encodes CDR1 SEHNR and CDR2 FQNEAQ (reference sequence). The V gene end was trimmed by 5 bases and the J gene end by 2 bases; junction bases not matched to a gene: 6. As DNA, the CDR3 is TGTGCCAGCAGCCGTACAGGGGCCGCTGGAAACACCATATATTTT. Protein product: CASSRTGAAGNTIYF.

The V call is TRBV7-2, the J call TRBJ2-2; D perhaps matches TRBD2 (5 bases). CDR1 SGHTA and CDR2 FQGNSA come from the germline V gene. V was clipped by 2 bases and J by 6 bases, with 13 bases between them. This CDR3 has 15 amino acids. The CDR3 nucleotides read TGTGCCAGCAGCTTAACGGGGTGGGCGCCCGGGGAGCTGTTTTTT. Protein sequence: CASSLTGWAPGELFF.

The V and J genes are TRBV30 and TRBJ1-6, with D perhaps TRBD1 (5 bases). Between the trimmed V and J ends, which lost 3 bases and 7 bases, there was a span of 13 bases. Germline-derived CDR1 and CDR2 are GTSNPN and SVGIG (reference sequence). There are 14 residues in the CDR3. CDR3 region: CAWSTGLPNSPLHF. CDR3 DNA: TGTGCCTGGAGCACGGGACTCCCCAATTCACCCCTCCACTTT.

V gene TRBV5-1 combines with J gene TRBJ1-1, with 8 positions matching TRBD1. Germline lookup yields CDR1 SGHRS and CDR2 YFSETQ. CDR3 length: 15 residues. Trimming took 5 bases from V and 5 from J; bases not matched to a gene: 11. The chain's CDR3 is CASSFSQGAGTEAFF. The CDR3 bases are TGCGCCAGCAGTTTTTCTCAGGGGGCAGGGACTGAAGCTTTCTTT.

This clone was counted only a few times. Other DNA variants within this sample encode the same CDR3. The rearrangement uses TRBV29-1 and TRBJ2-2; possible D gene TRBD1, 6 bases. Germline assignment: CDR1 SQVTM and CDR2 ANQGSEA. V dropped 6 bases and J dropped 1 base, with 12 bases sitting between them. CDR3 size: 14 residues. The DNA for the CDR3 is TGCAGCGTGGACGGACAGAAGAACACCGGGGAGCTGTTTTTT. This sequence encodes CSVDGQKNTGELFF.

The rearrangement links TRBV9 to TRBJ2-3; 7 nucleotides match TRBD2. V lost 3 bases to trimming and J lost 5 bases; unmatched junction nucleotides: 6. CDR3 size: 14 residues. Per the germline V gene, CDR1 is SGDLS and CDR2 is YYNGEE. In DNA, the CDR3 is TGTGCCAGCAGCGCCAGCGGGGAGGGAGATACGCAGTATTTT. Translating gives CASSASGEGDTQYF.

The gene calls are TRBV2 and TRBJ2-1; the match to TRBD2 covers 9 bases. Germline CDR1 reads SNHLY; CDR2 reads FYNNEI. The trim removed 8 bases at V and 9 bases at J, leaving 8 bases unmatched. This CDR3 spans 13 amino acids. CDR3 sequence reads: CASRRGGAAEQFF. The DNA of the CDR3 is TGTGCCAGCCGCCGCGGGGGGGCCGCTGAGCAGTTCTTC.

J is TRBJ1-4 and V is TRBV27, with D possibly TRBD1 on 6 matching bases. In germline, CDR1 is MNHEY, CDR2 SMNVEV (reference sequence). V dropped 6 bases and J dropped 5 bases, with 25 bases sitting between them. This CDR3 contains 18 residues. The chain's CDR3 is CASRGERSGSTGNEKLFF. CDR3 DNA: TGTGCCAGCAGGGGGGAAAGGAGTGGTTCTACAGGGAATGAAAAACTGTTTTTT.

This chain links TRBV7-3 with TRBJ1-2; TRBD1 matches 10 bases. V shed 5 bases and J 7 bases; nucleotides not matched to a gene: 13. Germline CDR1 is SGHTA and CDR2 is FQGTGA. The CDR3 spans 16 residues. The chain's CDR3 is CASSLSPGQGSGGYTF. The CDR3 bases are TGTGCCAGCAGCCTCTCTCCGGGACAGGGGAGTGGTGGCTACACCTTC.

The chain uses TRBV5-1 and TRBJ1-2, with 7 bases lining up with TRBD1. The CDR3 consists of 14 residues. J lost 6 bases, V lost 2 bases, and 7 bases had no gene match. Germline loops: CDR1 SGHRS, CDR2 YFSETQ. CDR3 nucleotide sequence: TGCGCCAGCAGCTTCGGTGATGGGACAGATGGCTACACCTTC. Amino acid sequence: CASSFGDGTDGYTF.

This rearrangement joins TRBV6-5 to TRBJ1-4; unclear D gene. The CDR3 has 12 amino acids. CDR1 and CDR2 from the germline V gene are MNHEY and SVGAGI. Trimming removed 5 bases from V and 8 bases from J, with 9 bases in between. The DNA of the CDR3 is TGTGCCAGCAGTCCCACGCGAGAAAAACTGTTTTTT. It is translated as CASSPTREKLFF.

The J gene is TRBJ2-7, the V gene TRBV5-1; possible D gene TRBD1, 5 bases. The ends were cut back, 4 bases at V and 7 bases at J, with 9 bases in the middle. Germline-derived CDR1 and CDR2 are SGHRS and YFSETQ. This CDR3 spans 11 amino acids. The CDR3 coding sequence is TGCGCCAGCAGCGCTCAGGGAGAGCAGTACTTC. Protein sequence: CASSAQGEQYF.

J is TRBJ2-7 and V is TRBV5-1; 12 bases line up with TRBD1. CDR3 length equals 17 residues. V was pared by 1 base and J by 7 bases, with 12 bases of the junction left unmatched. The germline V gene has CDR1 SGHRS and CDR2 YFSETQ. The DNA for the CDR3 is TGCGCCAGCAGCTTGTTACCGTCGGGACAGGGGGCGGATGAGCAGTACTTC. Encoded protein: CASSLLPSGQGADEQYF.

The chain couples TRBV5-1 to TRBJ1-4, with D hard to call. The CDR3 contains 15 residues. With 4 bases removed from V and 2 bases from J, the gap between germline ends came to 12 bases. CDR1 and CDR2 (germline): SGHRS, YFSETQ. The CDR3 coding sequence is TGCGCCAGCAGCCGTACGACGGGGACTAATGAAAAACTGTTTTTT. Translation: CASSRTTGTNEKLFF.

The J gene is TRBJ2-1, the V gene TRBV7-2; D remains ambiguous. Trimming took 1 base from V and 1 from J, leaving 8 bases between them. In germline, CDR1 is SGHTA, CDR2 FQGNSA. CDR3 length: 15 amino acids. The CDR3 spells CASSLDVESYNEQFF. The CDR3 DNA sequence: TGTGCCAGCAGCTTAGACGTGGAGTCCTACAATGAGCAGTTCTTC.

This chain links TRBV19 with TRBJ1-1; perhaps TRBD1 as D (5 bases). CDR1 and CDR2 (germline): LNHDA, SQIVND (reference sequence). The CDR3 loop spans 15 amino acids. V lost 7 bases to trimming and J lost 2 bases, with 17 bases between them. CDR3 sequence: CASTIRQTTNTEAFF. The CDR3 bases are TGTGCCAGTACCATTAGACAGACAACAAACACTGAAGCTTTCTTT.

This clone was observed once. The chain uses TRBV4-1 and TRBJ2-1; 7 bases map to TRBD1. CDR3 length equals 15 residues. The V gene end was trimmed by 3 bases and the J gene end by 1 base; junction bases not matched to a gene: 3. Per the germline V gene, CDR1 is MGHRA and CDR2 is YSYEKL. CDR3 nucleotides: TGCGCCAGCAGCCAGGACAGGAGATCCTACAATGAGCAGTTCTTC. Translated, it gives CASSQDRRSYNEQFF.

V and J are TRBV27 and TRBJ2-3, with 7 bases that match TRBD2. CDR3 length equals 14 residues. Germline V gene lookup returns CDR1 MNHEY and CDR2 SMNVEV (reference sequence). V trimming: 3 bases; J trimming: 3 bases; junction bases outside the gene matches: 3. The CDR3 here is CASSLGGGTDTQYF. DNA for the CDR3: TGTGCCAGCAGTTTGGGGGGGGGAACAGATACGCAGTATTTT.

The genes are TRBV6-6 and TRBJ1-4, with TRBD1 matching over 7 bases. From germline, CDR1 is MNHNY and CDR2 SVGAGI (reference sequence). The CDR3 spans 15 residues. V shed 6 bases and J 5 bases; nucleotides not matched to a gene: 9. CDR3: CASRGTAGGNEKLFF. The CDR3 bases are TGTGCCAGCAGGGGGACAGCCGGTGGGAATGAAAAACTGTTTTTT.

V usage is TRBV14 and J usage is TRBJ1-6, with a weak D call TRBD1 (6 bases). Trimming pared 1 base from V and 10 bases from J, leaving 14 bases between. The CDR3 totals 15 residues. Germline V gives CDR1 SGHDN, CDR2 FVKESK. The CDR3 region is CASSQVFAGVSPLHF. In DNA form, the CDR3 reads TGTGCCAGCAGCCAAGTATTTGCAGGGGTCTCACCCCTCCACTTT.